The 5 T cell receptor beta chains below come from one sample, sequenced in a study of cytomegalovirus exposure and HLA in healthy donors. The PCR made use of 60 Vbeta and 13 Jbeta primers. This table comes from immunoSEQ multiplex PCR, and its TCRdb copy is limited to in-frame clones, with some not included. The repertoire has about 130,000 clones, under 75% of them found once; the top ten carry under 2.5%. Sequencing used PBMCs. The receptors here all came from a middle-aged woman in good health and CMV-seronegative.

In regard to this clone: Other DNA sequences from this sample encode an identical CDR3 as well. The chain couples TRBV2 to TRBJ2-1; 7 bases fit TRBD1. This CDR3 comprises 15 residues. Germline assignment: CDR1 SNHLY and CDR2 FYNNEI. With V trimmed by 7 bases and J by 6 bases, 12 bases remained unmatched. CDR3 amino acids: CASKARGTVLNEQFF. The CDR3 nucleotides are TGTGCCAGCAAGGCAAGAGGGACAGTGCTCAATGAGCAGTTCTTC.

This clone appeared a few times. The chain employs TRBV6-6 and TRBJ2-7; possible D gene TRBD1, 5 bases. Trimming took off 6 bases at V and 2 bases at J, with 14 bases between the two ends. The CDR3 consists of 14 residues. From germline, CDR1 is MNHNY and CDR2 SVGAGI (reference sequence). The CDR3 reads CASRLFQGPYEQYF. CDR3 in DNA: TGTGCCAGCAGACTCTTTCAGGGTCCCTACGAGCAGTACTTC.

The chain joins TRBV29-1 to TRBJ1-2, with 8 bases identical to TRBD1. This CDR3 region has 15 residues. CDR1 and CDR2 (germline): SQVTM, ANQGSEA. Trimming cost V 3 bases and J 0 bases; bases outside gene matches: 6. Written as DNA, the CDR3 is TGCAGCGTTGAGGGACAGGTGGCGGCTAACTATGGCTACACCTTC. It encodes CSVEGQVAANYGYTF. Together with reference TRBV29-1 and TRBJ1-2, the CDR3 gives the full variable domain: SAVISQKPSRDICQRGTSLTIQCQVDSQVTMMFWYRQQPGQSLTLIATANQGSEATYESGFVIDKFPISRPNLTFSTLTVSNMSPEDSSIYLCSVEGQVAANYGYTFGSGTRLTVV.

The J gene is TRBJ1-3, the V gene TRBV5-6, with D tentatively TRBD1 (5 bases). V was pared by 4 bases and J by 1 base, with 12 bases between. The CDR3 spans 15 residues. Germline V lookup: CDR1 SGHDT, CDR2 YYEEEE. The CDR3 sequence: CASSLRRVSGNTIYF. The DNA of the CDR3 is TGTGCCAGCAGCCTGCGCAGGGTGTCTGGAAACACCATATATTTT.

The V and J genes are TRBV6-5 and TRBJ2-7; 9 positions agree with TRBD1. The germline V gene encodes CDR1 MNHEY and CDR2 SVGAGI. Losses at the gene ends were 6 bases for V and 6 bases for J; bases not matched to a gene: 9. The CDR3 runs to 14 residues. The CDR3 bases are TGTGCCAGCAGGACTGGGACAGGGAAGGTCGAGCAGTACTTC. Its protein is CASRTGTGKVEQYF.